These 26 T cell receptor beta chains originate from one sample sequenced in a study of cytomegalovirus exposure and HLA in healthy donors. The PCR used 60 Vbeta and 13 Jbeta primers. Measured with immunoSEQ multiplex PCR; TCRdb has only the in-frame clones, and not every one. The sample records approximately 50,000 clones, 75% to 85% being singletons. Sequencing used PBMCs. The origin of the receptors is a man aged 30 to 39 in good health and CMV-seronegative.

V is TRBV5-1 and J is TRBJ2-6, with D possibly matching TRBD1 (6 bases). V lost 0 bases to trimming and J lost 2 bases, with 9 bases between them. The CDR3 consists of 16 residues. Looked up from germline, CDR1 is SGHRS and CDR2 is YFSETQ. CDR3 in amino acids: CASSLAAGAGANVLTF. The CDR3 coding sequence is TGCGCCAGCAGCTTGGCGGCAGGGGCTGGGGCCAACGTCCTGACTTTC.

CDR3 residues: CASSLSGDYSNEQFF. DNA of the CDR3: TGTGCCAGCAGCTTGAGTGGGGACTATAGCAATGAGCAGTTCTTC. The rearrangement joins TRBV5-6 to TRBJ2-1; 7 bases agree with TRBD2. The length of the CDR3 is 15 residues. Germline V gene lookup returns CDR1 SGHDT and CDR2 YYEEEE. V gave up 1 base and J gave up 6 bases; unmatched junction bases: 7.

The table lists this clone with a few counts. The chain combines TRBV5-4 with TRBJ2-7, with 7 positions matching TRBD2. CDR3 length: 18 amino acids. With 4 bases clipped from V and 3 bases from J, the junction kept 19 bases outside the gene matches. CDR1 is SGHNT, CDR2 YYREEE, per germline (reference sequence). The CDR3 DNA reads as TGTGCCAGCAGCACTACCAATATTGGCGGGAGCCGCTACTACGAGCAGTACTTC. Residues: CASSTTNIGGSRYYEQYF.

This clone was seen only once. V is TRBV29-1 and J is TRBJ1-2; D might be TRBD1 (6 bases). The CDR3 contains 12 residues. Germline-derived CDR1 and CDR2 are SQVTM and ANQGSEA. Trimming pared 4 bases from V and 4 bases from J, leaving 10 bases between. The CDR3 bases are TGCAGCGTTGCGGACAGCCTCTATGGCTACACCTTC. The encoded protein is CSVADSLYGYTF.

V usage is TRBV7-2 and J usage is TRBJ2-3, with D uncertain. Germline CDR1 and CDR2: SGHTA and FQGNSA. Between the trimmed V and J ends, which lost 7 bases and 1 base, there was a span of 21 bases. The CDR3 has 17 amino acids. The CDR3 here is CASKPQGSRSRTDTQYF. The DNA for the CDR3 is TGTGCCAGCAAACCCCAAGGAAGCCGGAGTCGCACAGATACGCAGTATTTT. The full variable domain, its missing parts supplied by reference TRBV7-2 and TRBJ2-3, is GAGVSQSPSNKVTEKGKDVELRCDPISGHTALYWYRQSLGQGLEFLIYFQGNSAPDKSGLPSDRFSAERTGGSVSTLTIQRTQQEDSAVYLCASKPQGSRSRTDTQYFGPGTRLTVL.

The chain joins TRBV14 to TRBJ2-5; D perhaps matches TRBD1 (5 bases). This CDR3 contains 15 residues. Germline CDR1 reads SGHDN; CDR2 reads FVKESK. Between the trimmed V and J ends, which lost 1 base and 0 bases, there was a span of 9 bases. The CDR3 sequence is CASSQVYRYQETQYF. CDR3 in DNA: TGTGCCAGCAGCCAAGTCTACAGGTACCAAGAGACCCAGTACTTC.

The genes are TRBV29-1 and TRBJ2-5; D might be TRBD2 (6 bases). Trimming stripped 3 bases from V and 5 bases from J, with 13 bases between. Germline values: CDR1 SQVTM, CDR2 ANQGSEA. CDR3 size: 13 residues. For the CDR3, the DNA is TGCAGCGTTGATTCGGCGGGAACGGAGACCCAGTACTTC. This sequence encodes CSVDSAGTETQYF.

The chain is built from TRBV7-2 and TRBJ2-1, with 8 bases lining up with TRBD1. The germline gives CDR1 SGHTA, CDR2 FQGNSA. The V segment lost 5 bases and the J segment 4 bases; nucleotides outside the gene matches: 13. CDR3 length: 17 residues. CDR3 sequence (DNA): TGTGCCAGCAGCCCACCGACCGGGACAGGACTTTACAATGAGCAGTTCTTC. Its protein is CASSPPTGTGLYNEQFF.

This clone has a single count. The V call is TRBV18, the J call TRBJ1-5; D is possibly TRBD1 (5 bases). V lost 6 bases to trimming and J lost 0 bases, with 12 bases between them. The CDR3 spans 15 residues. Looked up from germline, CDR1 is KGHSH and CDR2 is LQKENI. The CDR3 DNA sequence: TGTGCCAGCTCGCGGGACGGACATAGCAATCAGCCCCAGCATTTT. This codes for CASSRDGHSNQPQHF.

The genes are TRBV29-1 and TRBJ2-7, with TRBD2 matching 16 bases. The V and J ends lost 6 bases and 5 bases, in that order; junction bases with no gene match: 4. The CDR3 is 14 residues long. Germline V gives CDR1 SQVTM, CDR2 ANQGSEA. The CDR3 spells CSVDGTSGGDEQYF. CDR3 DNA sequence: TGCAGCGTGGATGGGACTAGCGGGGGGGACGAGCAGTACTTC.

The chain links TRBV5-4 to TRBJ2-3; 8 nucleotides align to TRBD1. J gave up 2 bases and V 9 bases, and 5 bases lay outside the gene matches. CDR3 size: 13 residues. CDR1 is SGHNT and CDR2 is YYREEE in the germline V gene (reference sequence). The CDR3, as DNA: TGTGCCACCACGGGACAGGACACAGATACGCAGTATTTT. Residues: CATTGQDTDTQYF.

The chain has TRBV11-2 and TRBJ2-2; unclear D gene. The CDR3 consists of 12 residues. Germline V gene lookup returns CDR1 SGHAT and CDR2 FQNNGV. Trimming removed 8 bases from V and 8 bases from J, with 12 bases in between. The CDR3 nucleotides are TGTGCCAGCGCCCAGGTCCCTGGGGAGCTGTTTTTT. Its translation: CASAQVPGELFF.

This clone was picked up a small number of times. The gene calls are TRBV9 and TRBJ2-1; D gene unclear. The CDR3 is 16 residues long. Germline assignment: CDR1 SGDLS and CDR2 YYNGEE. Between the trimmed V and J ends, which lost 4 bases and 4 bases, there was a span of 18 bases. The CDR3 region has the DNA TGTGCCAGCAGCCCTCAGACTCTAAGAGGATACAATGAGCAGTTCTTC. Its translation is CASSPQTLRGYNEQFF.

J is TRBJ2-1 and V is TRBV28; 8 bases are a match to TRBD1. Trimming took 5 bases from V and 8 from J; bases not matched to a gene: 5. The CDR3 runs 13 residues. Germline V CDR1 and CDR2: MDHEN, SYDVKM. CDR3 bases: TGTGCCAGCAGTCCGTCAGGGGGCGATGAGCAGTTCTTC. This translates into CASSPSGGDEQFF.

This clone was picked up one time. The genes are TRBV15 and TRBJ1-2; no firm D call. V lost 0 bases, J lost 5 bases, and 10 bases lay in between. Germline CDR1 is LNHNV and CDR2 is YYDKDF (reference sequence). The CDR3 loop spans 14 amino acids. The CDR3 sequence: CATSRDGPLYGYTF. The DNA for the CDR3 is TGTGCCACCAGCAGAGATGGGCCGCTTTATGGCTACACCTTC. The full variable domain, rest sourced from reference TRBV15 and TRBJ1-2, is DAMVIQNPRYQVTQFGKPVTLSCSQTLNHNVMYWYQQKSSQAPKLLFHYYDKDFNNEADTPDNFQSRRPNTSFCFLDIRSPGLGDTAMYLCATSRDGPLYGYTFGSGTRLTVV.

The chain couples TRBV7-2 to TRBJ2-7; no reliable D call. The ends were cut back, 3 bases at V and 3 bases at J, with 9 bases in the middle. The CDR3 totals 13 residues. Germline assignment: CDR1 SGHTA and CDR2 FQGNSA. CDR3: CASSFRFIYEQYF. As DNA, the CDR3 is TGTGCCAGCAGCTTCAGGTTTATCTACGAGCAGTACTTC.

The V call is TRBV25-1, the J call TRBJ2-1, with TRBD2 as a possible D gene (5 bases). V was pared by 4 bases and J by 5 bases, with 12 bases between. The CDR3 sequence is 14 residues long. CDR1 MGHDK and CDR2 SYGVNS come from the germline V gene. The CDR3 DNA sequence: TGTGCCAGCAGTGCCGGAGGACGAAACAATGAGCAGTTCTTC. Translated, it gives CASSAGGRNNEQFF.

This chain uses TRBV9 with TRBJ2-7, with 7 bases fitting TRBD1. Germline lookup yields CDR1 SGDLS and CDR2 YYNGEE. This CDR3 region has 14 residues. V trimming: 3 bases; J trimming: 1 base; junction bases outside the gene matches: 4. The CDR3 reads CASSARDSSYEQYF. As DNA, the CDR3 is TGTGCCAGCAGCGCCCGGGACAGTTCCTACGAGCAGTACTTC. Together with reference TRBV9 and TRBJ2-7, the CDR3 gives the full variable domain: DSGVTQTPKHLITATGQRVTLRCSPRSGDLSVYWYQQSLDQGLQFLIQYYNGEERAKGNILERFSAQQFPDLHSELNLSSLELGDSALYFCASSARDSSYEQYFGPGTRLTVT.

The chain employs TRBV18 and TRBJ1-3; 7 bases are a match to TRBD1. The V gene end was trimmed by 3 bases and the J gene end by 8 bases; junction bases not matched to a gene: 13. Germline V lookup: CDR1 KGHSH, CDR2 LQKENI. This CDR3 spans 16 amino acids. The DNA of the CDR3 is TGTGCCAGCTCACCGAACAGGGGTCTGGCTGGCGACACCATATATTTT. Translating gives CASSPNRGLAGDTIYF. Filled out from reference TRBV18 and TRBJ1-3, the complete variable domain reads NAGVMQNPRHLVRRRGQEARLRCSPMKGHSHVYWYRQLPEEGLKFMVYLQKENIIDESGMPKERFSAEFPKEGPSILRIQQVVRGDSAAYFCASSPNRGLAGDTIYFGEGSWLTVV.

The genes are TRBV4-3 and TRBJ1-4; 8 bases fit TRBD1. Germline loops: CDR1 LGHNA, CDR2 YSLEER. The CDR3 runs to 18 residues. Trimming at V came to 0 bases and at J to 8 bases, leaving 14 bases not matched to a gene. CDR3 bases: TGCGCCAGCAGCCAAGAGAGGGTGACAGGGGTATTTAACGAAAAACTGTTTTTT. It translates to CASSQERVTGVFNEKLFF.

The chain employs TRBV9 and TRBJ2-7; the match to TRBD2 covers 8 bases. The CDR3 has 13 residues. Germline lookup yields CDR1 SGDLS and CDR2 YYNGEE. After removal of 4 bases from V and 13 bases from J, the junction contained 13 bases not matched to a gene. CDR3 protein: CASSPDPGGVGYF. CDR3 bases: TGTGCCAGCAGCCCCGACCCGGGAGGGGTGGGTTACTTC.

This clone was counted a single time. The chain has TRBV7-6 and TRBJ2-5, with 12 bases that match TRBD2. Germline assignment: CDR1 SGHVS and CDR2 FNYEAQ. The J segment lost 4 bases and the V segment lost 4 bases, leaving 4 bases of the junction unmatched. This CDR3 spans 15 amino acids. The CDR3 spells CASSSPSGRGETQYF. CDR3 DNA sequence: TGTGCCAGCAGCTCACCTAGCGGGAGGGGAGAGACCCAGTACTTC.

J is TRBJ2-1 and V is TRBV5-4, with TRBD2 identical over 16 bases. The CDR3 has 19 residues. The germline CDR1 and CDR2 sequences are SGHNT and YYREEE (reference sequence). V dropped 5 bases and J dropped 6; count of bases not matched to a gene: 14. CDR3 nucleotide sequence: TGTGCCAGCAGTCCCGGGACTAGCGGGAGGGCGCGTCCTGGCAATGAGCAGTTCTTC. This codes for CASSPGTSGRARPGNEQFF.

J is TRBJ2-7 and V is TRBV6-6, with TRBD1 identical over 11 bases. This CDR3 spans 13 amino acids. With V trimmed by 8 bases and J by 4 bases, 4 bases remained unmatched. Germline lookup yields CDR1 MNHNY and CDR2 SVGAGI (reference sequence). The CDR3: CASRDRGGYEQYF. CDR3 coding DNA: TGTGCCAGCCGGGACAGGGGGGGATACGAGCAGTACTTC.

V and J are TRBV11-3 and TRBJ2-1; tentatively, D is TRBD2 (7 bases). The germline V and J ends were trimmed by 8 bases and 7 bases, with 18 bases remaining between them. Germline V lookup: CDR1 SGHNT, CDR2 YENEEA. This CDR3 is built from 14 residues. The CDR3 loop reads CASGQGRGRNEQFF. CDR3 nucleotide sequence: TGTGCCAGCGGGCAGGGGCGGGGGAGAAATGAGCAGTTCTTC.

V gene TRBV9 combines with J gene TRBJ2-7; D gene unclear. Germline values: CDR1 SGDLS, CDR2 YYNGEE. Trimming took 0 bases from V and 0 from J, leaving 10 bases between them. This CDR3 has 15 amino acids. The CDR3 DNA reads as TGTGCCAGCAGCGTAGGGGCAACTGGCTCCTACGAGCAGTACTTC. As protein: CASSVGATGSYEQYF.